This TCR beta chain was sequenced for a study of B cell selection in AIRE deficiency. In regard to this clone: No antigen is known for it.

The table came from immunoSEQ multiplex PCR; TCRdb's copy has only in-frame clones and leaves some out. The sample holds some 25,000 clones, roughly 95% seen once. Germline V CDR1 and CDR2: MNHEY, SVGAGI. The length of the CDR3 is 15 residues. After removal of 5 bases from V and 5 bases from J, the junction contained 6 bases not matched to a gene. Points from the study as a whole: Around a third of healthy-donor shared Treg TCRbeta sequences appeared in patient Tconv cells.

CD4+CD127+ cells were sorted as the conventional CD4 T cells. This chain connects TRBV6-5 to TRBJ1-3, with TRBD1 matching 10 bases. The sequenced sample was CD4+CD127+ conventional T cells sorted from PBMCs. The clonotype was recovered from a human donor in good health. CDR3: CASSVDRGLRNTIYF. The CDR3, as DNA: TGTGCCAGCAGTGTCGACAGGGGGCTGAGAAACACCATATATTTT.